This TCR beta chain was sequenced in a study of T cells in Graves' hyperthyroidism and ophthalmopathy. This clonotype showed up many times. Its antigen is currently unknown. The study's findings and limits: Most clonotypes that expanded in the thyroid above 0.001 also showed up in blood.

Patients having uncontrolled infection, another autoimmune disease, pregnancy or lactation were not included. Authors of the study amplified TCR beta CDR3 regions from RNA transcripts. The HTBI primer set drove a first-round RT-PCR of the TCR CDR3. TCRdb fed the multiplex PCR reads into MiXCR, producing one record per CDR3 protein. The sample consists of around 300,000 distinct CDR3 sequences, roughly 18% of them appearing once. The germline gives CDR1 SGHTA, CDR2 FQGNSA. V dropped 1 base and J dropped 0 bases, with 12 bases sitting between them. This CDR3 contains 16 residues. The clonotype originates from a man in his forties or fifties with Graves' ophthalmopathy. V and J are TRBV7-2 and TRBJ1-1; maybe TRBD1 (6 bases). Material for sequencing was blood. CDR3 nucleotide sequence: TGTGCCAGCAGCTTAGAAGGGGGTCGAATGAACACTGAAGCTTTCTTT. Residues: CASSLEGGRMNTEAFF.